This T cell receptor (beta chain) was captured in a study of cytomegalovirus exposure and HLA in healthy donors. The study ran its PCR with 60 Vbeta and 13 Jbeta primers. TCRdb keeps only in-frame clones here, not all; method: immunoSEQ multiplex PCR. The sample yields under 150,000 clones, around three quarters seen once. V trimming: 8 bases; J trimming: 6 bases; junction bases outside the gene matches: 7. CDR3 size: 13 residues. Germline V gives CDR1 MNHNS, CDR2 SASEGT. Sequenced input: PBMCs. The source of this sequence is a woman between 45 and 65 years old in good health and CMV-seronegative. This chain links TRBV6-1 with TRBJ1-1, with 9 bases aligning to TRBD1. As DNA, the CDR3 is TGTGCCAGCGGGACAGGGAGGTTGTCTGAAGCTTTCTTT. This translates into CASGTGRLSEAFF.